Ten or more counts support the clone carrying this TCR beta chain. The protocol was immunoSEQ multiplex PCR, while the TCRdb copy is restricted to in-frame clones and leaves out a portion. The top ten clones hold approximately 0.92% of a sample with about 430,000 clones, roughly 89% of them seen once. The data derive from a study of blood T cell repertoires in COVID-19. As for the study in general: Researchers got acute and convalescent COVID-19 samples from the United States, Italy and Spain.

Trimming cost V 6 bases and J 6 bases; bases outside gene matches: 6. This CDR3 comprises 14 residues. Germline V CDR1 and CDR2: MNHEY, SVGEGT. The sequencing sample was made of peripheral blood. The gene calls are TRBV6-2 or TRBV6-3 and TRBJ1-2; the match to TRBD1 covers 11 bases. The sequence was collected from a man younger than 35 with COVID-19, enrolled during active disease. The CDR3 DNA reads TGTGCCAGCAGCCCCCAGGGACAGGGGGATGGCTACACCTTC. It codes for CASSPQGQGDGYTF.